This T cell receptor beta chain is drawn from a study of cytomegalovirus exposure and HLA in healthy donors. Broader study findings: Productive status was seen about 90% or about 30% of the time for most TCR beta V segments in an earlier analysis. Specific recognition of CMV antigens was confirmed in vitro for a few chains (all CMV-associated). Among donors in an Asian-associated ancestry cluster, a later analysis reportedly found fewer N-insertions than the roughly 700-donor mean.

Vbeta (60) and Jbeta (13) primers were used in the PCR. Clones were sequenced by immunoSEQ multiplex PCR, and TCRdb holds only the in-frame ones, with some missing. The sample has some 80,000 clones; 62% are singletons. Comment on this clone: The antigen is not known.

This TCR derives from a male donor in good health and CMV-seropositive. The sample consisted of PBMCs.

The CDR3 protein is CASSLGSSGAGELFF. The CDR3 DNA is TGTGCCAGCAGCTTAGGTTCTAGCGGGGCCGGGGAGCTGTTTTTT. V usage is TRBV7-6 and J usage is TRBJ2-2; the match to TRBD2 covers 9 bases. CDR3 size: 15 residues. V gave up 1 base and J gave up 6 bases; unmatched junction bases: 3. From germline, CDR1 is SGHVS and CDR2 FNYEAQ. The full variable domain, rest sourced from reference TRBV7-6 and TRBJ2-2, is GAGVSQSPRYKVTKRGQDVALRCDPISGHVSLYWYRQALGQGPEFLTYFNYEAQQDKSGLPNDRFSAERPEGSISTLTIQRTEQRDSAMYRCASSLGSSGAGELFFGEGSRLTVL.